What follows are 14 T cell receptor beta chains derived from one specimen sequenced in a study of neoadjuvant anti-PD-1 for oral cavity cancer. Indicated time point: after neoadjuvant nivolumab, at surgical resection. The method was immunoSEQ multiplex PCR; TCRdb's version includes in-frame clones alone and lacks a portion of them. The table lists approximately 15,000 clones, about 77% of them singletons, with under 2.5% in the top ten. The sequencing used PBMCs, collected after nivolumab (anti-PD-1) treatment. The receptor source for this set is a person aged 35-79 years with oral cavity squamous cell carcinoma.

The V gene is TRBV6-6, the J gene TRBJ2-4, with TRBD1 matching 10 bases. The CDR3 has 12 residues. Germline V gene data show CDR1 as MNHNY and CDR2 as SVGAGI (reference sequence). With 9 bases clipped from V and 6 bases from J, the junction kept 2 bases outside the gene matches. The CDR3 DNA is TGTGCCAGTGACAGGGGGCGAAACATTCAGTACTTC. It encodes CASDRGRNIQYF.

The chain joins TRBV2 to TRBJ1-4; D is uncertain. The CDR3 sequence is 12 residues long. The germline V gene has CDR1 SNHLY and CDR2 FYNNEI. V lost 8 bases to trimming and J lost 8 bases, with 12 bases between them. The DNA for the CDR3 is TGTGCCAGCGGCCAGACTGGGGAAAAACTGTTTTTT. Its protein is CASGQTGEKLFF.

This clone was detected only once. This sequence joins TRBV9 and TRBJ2-1; a weak D match, TRBD2 (6 bases). The V and J ends lost 0 bases and 4 bases respectively, with 11 bases between them. The CDR3 loop spans 15 amino acids. Looked up from germline, CDR1 is SGDLS and CDR2 is YYNGEE. The CDR3 nucleotides are TGTGCCAGCAGCGTAGCAGGGAGCGGGTACAATGAGCAGTTCTTC. Protein: CASSVAGSGYNEQFF.

The sample holds one count of this clone. V is TRBV19 and J is TRBJ2-5; D remains ambiguous. Trimming removed 7 bases at V and 5 bases at J, with 14 bases between. CDR1 LNHDA and CDR2 SQIVND come from the germline V gene (reference sequence). The CDR3 covers 13 residues. CDR3 sequence: CASKASLWETQYF. The CDR3 bases are TGTGCCAGTAAGGCGTCCTTGTGGGAGACCCAGTACTTC.

In this sample, this clone turned up a few times. The rearrangement joins TRBV27 to TRBJ1-2, with TRBD1 matching over 8 bases. J gave up 5 bases and V 5 bases, and 4 bases lay outside the gene matches. The germline V gene has CDR1 MNHEY and CDR2 SMNVEV (reference sequence). The CDR3 has 13 residues. CDR3 region: CASSPTGAYGYTF. Here the CDR3 DNA reads TGTGCCAGCAGTCCGACAGGGGCTTATGGCTACACCTTC.

The chain joins TRBV5-1 to TRBJ2-7; TRBD2 matches 11 bases. Germline assignment: CDR1 SGHRS and CDR2 YFSETQ. This CDR3 comprises 14 residues. V lost 4 bases to trimming and J lost 4 bases; unmatched junction nucleotides: 4. In DNA, the CDR3 is TGCGCCAGCAGCCAAGGGACTAGCGGTTACGAGCAGTACTTC. The encoded protein is CASSQGTSGYEQYF.

The chain employs TRBV14 and TRBJ1-1; tentative D call: TRBD1 (5 bases). The CDR3 sequence is 17 residues long. Deletions cut 1 base from V and 1 base from J, with 16 bases between. Germline CDR1 is SGHDN and CDR2 is FVKESK. This chain's CDR3 is CASSQARSRGKNTEAFF. The CDR3 nucleotides are TGTGCCAGCAGCCAAGCACGGAGCCGGGGCAAGAACACTGAAGCTTTCTTT.

The chain carries TRBV5-5 and TRBJ2-2; D assignment may be TRBD1 or TRBD2 (5 bases each). CDR3 size: 15 residues. Germline CDR1 is SGHKS and CDR2 is YYEKEE (reference sequence). The V end was cut by 4 bases, the J end by 7 bases, with 17 bases between. CDR3 DNA sequence: TGTGCCAGCAGCCCGGACTCCTTGGGGGACGGGGAGCTGTTTTTT. This translates into CASSPDSLGDGELFF.

This chain links TRBV7-8 with TRBJ2-4, with a weak D call TRBD2 (5 bases). This CDR3 spans 15 amino acids. V was pared by 4 bases and J by 5 bases, with 15 bases between. CDR1 is SGHVS and CDR2 is FQNEAQ in the germline V gene. The CDR3 bases are TGTGCCAGCAGCTCTCGGAGGTTTGGGGAAAACATTCAGTACTTC. Translating gives CASSSRRFGENIQYF.

The CDR3 reads CASTSTSGSTDTQYF. Written as DNA, the CDR3 is TGCGCCAGCACCTCGACTAGCGGAAGCACAGATACGCAGTATTTT. The chain joins TRBV10-2 to TRBJ2-3; 9 nucleotides line up with TRBD2. The CDR3 has 15 residues. J lost 0 bases, V lost 7 bases, and 5 bases had no gene match. Germline values: CDR1 WSHSY, CDR2 SAAADI.

The chain recombines TRBV7-2 with TRBJ1-3; TRBD1 might be the D (5 bases). V lost 0 bases and J 4 bases, leaving 10 bases between the germline ends. This CDR3 is 15 amino acids long. Germline V CDR1 and CDR2: SGHTA, FQGNSA. The CDR3 region is CASSLAQGGGNTIYF. CDR3 nucleotide sequence: TGTGCCAGCAGCTTAGCGCAGGGTGGAGGAAACACCATATATTTT. Full variable domain (rest looked up from reference TRBV7-2 and TRBJ1-3): GAGVSQSPSNKVTEKGKDVELRCDPISGHTALYWYRQSLGQGLEFLIYFQGNSAPDKSGLPSDRFSAERTGGSVSTLTIQRTQQEDSAVYLCASSLAQGGGNTIYFGEGSWLTVV.

The chain links TRBV7-9 to TRBJ1-2; D is unresolved. Trimming removed 1 base from V and 7 bases from J, with 7 bases in between. The CDR3 contains 12 residues. Germline CDR1 is SEHNR and CDR2 is FQNEAQ (reference sequence). The DNA of the CDR3 is TGTGCCAGCAGCTTAGTTACTAGTGGCTACACCTTC. Protein sequence: CASSLVTSGYTF.

The V gene is TRBV5-8, the J gene TRBJ1-5; no clear D. This CDR3 has 13 residues. Germline loops: CDR1 SGHTS, CDR2 YDEGEE. Trimming removed 0 bases from V and 4 bases from J, with 5 bases in between. The CDR3 region has the DNA TGTGCCAGCAGCTTGGGGCCGAATCAGCCCCAGCATTTT. Its translation is CASSLGPNQPQHF.

Only a few counts were recorded for this clone. The rearrangement joins TRBV9 to TRBJ2-1; 8 bases match TRBD2. Germline CDR1 SGDLS, CDR2 YYNGEE. The CDR3 is made up of 16 amino acids. Trimming at V came to 4 bases and at J to 3 bases, leaving 9 bases not matched to a gene. CDR3 DNA: TGTGCCAGCAGCCCCCGCCTAGCGGGCTTCTACAATGAGCAGTTCTTC. Residues: CASSPRLAGFYNEQFF.